These 9 T cell receptor beta chains were sequenced from one sample in a study of T cell repertoires in cytomegalovirus infection. No antigen has been identified for these receptors. Each CDR3 protein gets one entry after TCRdb re-called the reads with MiXCR. The top ten hold approximately 33% of the sample, which has some 110,000 distinct CDR3 sequences, around 9.1% seen once. Sequenced: PBMCs, sequenced either directly or after in vitro stimulation (not recorded which). The receptors derive from a human donor in good health (CMV status not recorded). Some clones in this sample may be carry-over from other donors' samples.

This clonotype was recorded many times. The chain links TRBV12-3 or TRBV12-4 to TRBJ1-1; D uncertain. Deletions cut 5 bases from V and 1 base from J, with 23 bases between. The CDR3 runs 18 residues. CDR3 sequence: CASSPSRPGLVGNTEAFF. The CDR3 nucleotides are TGTGCCAGCAGTCCATCCCGGCCCGGGCTAGTCGGGAACACTGAAGCTTTCTTT.

This clonotype occurred many times. The J gene is TRBJ1-1, the V gene TRBV7-9; possibly TRBD1 for D (6 bases). CDR3 length: 16 amino acids. CDR1 SEHNR and CDR2 FQNEAQ come from the germline V gene (reference sequence). Trimming left V 5 bases short and J 4 bases short, with 20 bases between. CDR3 DNA sequence: TGTGCCAGCAGCCGCGGGGGCGAGGGCCGGGGCACTGAAGCTTTCTTT. Amino acids: CASSRGGEGRGTEAFF.

Many counts were recorded for this clonotype. This chain uses TRBV20-1 with TRBJ2-7, with a possible D match to TRBD2 (6 bases). Per germline, CDR1 DFQATT and CDR2 SNEGSKA (reference sequence). The V end lost 6 bases, the J end lost 4 bases, and 19 bases lay between the germline ends. This CDR3 has 14 amino acids. The chain's CDR3 is CSAPGLRTLYEQYF. In DNA form, the CDR3 reads TGCAGTGCCCCAGGACTAAGGACGTTATACGAGCAGTACTTC.

In its sample, this clonotype was seen many times. The chain links TRBV12-3 or TRBV12-4 to TRBJ2-3, with D unclear. V was shortened by 3 bases and J by 2 bases, with 15 bases between the two germline ends. This CDR3 spans 16 amino acids. The CDR3 loop reads CASSFTRRQITDTQYF. As DNA, the CDR3 is TGTGCCAGCAGTTTCACCAGGCGCCAGATCACAGATACGCAGTATTTT.

The chain joins TRBV7-9 to TRBJ2-7, with 7 bases lining up with TRBD1. The germline gives CDR1 SEHNR, CDR2 FQNEAQ (reference sequence). The CDR3 consists of 17 residues. V was clipped by 1 base and J by 1 base; unmatched bases: 10. The CDR3 coding sequence is TGTGCCAGCAGCTTAGGGGAACGACAGGGACCTTCCTACGAGCAGTACTTC. It specifies CASSLGERQGPSYEQYF.

Details on this clonotype: This sequence may be a read error, since a much larger clone differs from it by one base. This chain uses TRBV7-6 with TRBJ2-2; a possible D gene is TRBD2 (5 bases). Looked up from germline, CDR1 is SGHVS and CDR2 is FNYEAQ. The CDR3 length is 13 residues. CDR3 DNA: TGTGCTAGCAGCCCGATGAACACCGGGAAGCTGTTTTTT. Protein product: CASSPMNTGKLFF.

This clonotype was found many times. The chain carries TRBV7-2 and TRBJ2-2; D may be TRBD1 (5 bases). The germline V gene has CDR1 SGHTA and CDR2 FQGNSA. The CDR3 totals 16 residues. V was trimmed by 5 bases and J by 2 bases, leaving 15 bases between them. DNA for the CDR3: TGTGCCAGCAGCCTAAGACAGAATTTAAACACCGGGGAGCTGTTTTTT. It translates to CASSLRQNLNTGELFF.

There are a few counts of this clonotype. The chain couples TRBV7-2 to TRBJ2-1; D unresolved. Per the germline V gene, CDR1 is SGHTA and CDR2 is FQGNSA. There are 10 residues in the CDR3. V was shortened by 8 bases and J by 9 bases, with 8 bases between the two germline ends. CDR3 amino acids: CASGSGEQFF. The CDR3 coding sequence is TGTGCCAGCGGGTCTGGTGAGCAGTTCTTC.

V gene TRBV7-8 combines with J gene TRBJ1-1; the D is unclear. Germline assignment: CDR1 SGHVS and CDR2 FQNEAQ. The V and J ends lost 3 bases and 1 base respectively, with 12 bases between them. The CDR3 consists of 15 residues. The CDR3 nucleotides read TGTGCCAGCAGCTTGAGTCTGACGGAGAACACTGAAGCTTTCTTT. It is translated as CASSLSLTENTEAFF.